This entry lists 29 T cell receptor beta chains sequenced from one sample in a study of blood T cells in healthy people across ages. A second about 7 to 11 cycle PCR used barcoded and J-beta primers. TCRdb reprocessed the 5' RACE reads via MiXCR and lists one record per CDR3 protein. The sample contains roughly 1.9 million distinct CDR3 sequences, approximately 40% of which appear only once. Sequencing input: blood. The receptors were sampled from a human donor in good health.

This clonotype has just a few counts. A much larger clone differs by one base, so this may be a read error. The chain carries TRBV7-2 and TRBJ1-1; no firm D call. The CDR3 covers 12 residues. Germline CDR1 SGHTA, CDR2 FQGNSA. CDR3 residues: CASSIANTEAFF. The CDR3 DNA is TGTGCCAGCAGCATAGCGAACACTGAAGCTTTCTTT.

This clonotype was picked up a small number of times. The rearrangement joins TRBV3-1 to TRBJ1-5; D gene uncertain. In germline, CDR1 is LGHDT, CDR2 YNNKEL (reference sequence). CDR3 length equals 13 residues. V dropped 4 bases and J dropped 7 bases, with 11 bases sitting between them. The CDR3 reads CASSPRDFQPQHF. The DNA of the CDR3 is TGTGCCAGCAGCCCCCGGGATTTCCAGCCCCAGCATTTT.

The chain couples TRBV2 to TRBJ1-2; no clear D gene. Per the germline V gene, CDR1 is SNHLY and CDR2 is FYNNEI. V lost 4 bases to trimming and J lost 6 bases, with 15 bases between them. The CDR3 length is 14 residues. For the CDR3, the DNA is TGTGCCAGCAGTGGATCGGAAGGTTTTGATGGCTACACCTTC. As protein: CASSGSEGFDGYTF.

V gene TRBV11-1 combines with J gene TRBJ1-2; 9 positions match TRBD1. Germline assignment: CDR1 SGHAT and CDR2 FQDESV (reference sequence). J gave up 9 bases and V 5 bases, and 7 bases lay outside the gene matches. The CDR3 loop spans 13 amino acids. CDR3 in amino acids: CASSRTGGGSYTF. The CDR3 nucleotides read TGTGCCAGCAGCCGCACAGGGGGCGGAAGCTACACCTTC.

The chain employs TRBV7-8 and TRBJ2-5; 7 positions match TRBD2. CDR1 and CDR2 from the germline V gene are SGHVS and FQNEAQ. Trimming removed 4 bases from V and 4 bases from J; junction bases left unmatched: 6. The CDR3 totals 14 residues. The CDR3 DNA follows: TGTGCCAGCAGCTCCCAGGCGGGGGTAGAGACCCAGTACTTC. It yields the protein CASSSQAGVETQYF.

The chain links TRBV25-1 to TRBJ2-7; no firm D call. V lost 3 bases to trimming and J lost 3 bases, with 6 bases between them. This CDR3 has 12 amino acids. Looked up from germline, CDR1 is MGHDK and CDR2 is SYGVNS. This CDR3 reads CASSENSYEQYF. CDR3 sequence (DNA): TGTGCCAGCAGTGAGAACAGCTACGAGCAGTACTTC.

This clonotype showed up just a few times. The chain has TRBV7-2 and TRBJ1-2; 12 nucleotides agree with TRBD1. CDR1 SGHTA and CDR2 FQGNSA come from the germline V gene. V lost 5 bases to trimming and J lost 7 bases; unmatched junction nucleotides: 8. The CDR3 runs 15 residues. CDR3 region: CASSPPGQGALGYTF. The CDR3 DNA follows: TGTGCCAGCAGCCCACCGGGACAGGGGGCTCTTGGCTACACCTTC. Full variable domain (rest looked up from reference TRBV7-2 and TRBJ1-2): GAGVSQSPSNKVTEKGKDVELRCDPISGHTALYWYRQSLGQGLEFLIYFQGNSAPDKSGLPSDRFSAERTGGSVSTLTIQRTQQEDSAVYLCASSPPGQGALGYTFGSGTRLTVV.

Of note for this clonotype: One junction end disagrees with the germline gene, perhaps due to a read error. The CDR3 nucleotides are TGTGCCGGCAGCTACCCCGTTACAATTGGGTCTGCGGGAAGGACTGAAGCTTTCTTT. Amino acid sequence: CAGSYPVTIGSAGRTEAFF. The chain joins TRBV5-6 to TRBJ1-1; no clear D. This CDR3 contains 19 residues. The germline V gene has CDR1 SGHDT and CDR2 YYEEEE.

Only a few counts were recorded for this clonotype. The CDR3 reads CSAFDRRNPSYEQYF. CDR3 nucleotides: TGCAGTGCTTTCGACAGGCGCAACCCCTCCTACGAGCAGTACTTC. The chain is built from TRBV20-1 and TRBJ2-7, with TRBD1 as a possible D gene (6 bases). Germline lookup yields CDR1 DFQATT and CDR2 SNEGSKA (reference sequence). Between the trimmed V and J ends, which lost 5 bases and 0 bases, there was a span of 17 bases. The CDR3 totals 15 residues.

This clonotype appeared a few times. The rearrangement links TRBV6-1 to TRBJ2-3; 16 positions agree with TRBD2. The CDR3 length is 14 residues. The J segment lost 4 bases and the V segment lost 8 bases, leaving 0 bases of the junction unmatched. Germline CDR1 reads MNHNS; CDR2 reads SASEGT. DNA for the CDR3: TGTGCCAGCGGGACTAGCGGGGGGGCAGATACGCAGTATTTT. Protein: CASGTSGGADTQYF.

This clonotype was seen only a few times. The genes are TRBV29-1 and TRBJ1-2; the D gene is possibly TRBD1 (5 bases). This CDR3 contains 14 residues. V was shortened by 6 bases and J by 8 bases, with 22 bases between the two germline ends. The V gene's germline CDR1 is SQVTM and CDR2 ANQGSEA. CDR3 region: CSVNRDFSAGGYTF. CDR3 sequence (DNA): TGCAGCGTCAACCGGGACTTCTCCGCCGGAGGCTACACCTTC.

As concerns this clonotype: The junction departs from the called germline gene at one end, perhaps through a read error. V and J are TRBV6-2 or TRBV6-3 and TRBJ1-2; 7 nucleotides match TRBD1. The germline V gene has CDR1 MNHEY and CDR2 SVGEGT. The CDR3 is 14 amino acids. CDR3 DNA: TGTACCAGCACCTATTCCGGGACAGCTTATGGCTACACCTTC. Translated, it gives CTSTYSGTAYGYTF.

The chain joins TRBV4-1 to TRBJ2-1; 8 nucleotides line up with TRBD2. V lost 1 base to trimming and J lost 2 bases; unmatched junction nucleotides: 4. Looked up from germline, CDR1 is MGHRA and CDR2 is YSYEKL. CDR3 length: 16 residues. CDR3 in DNA: TGCGCCAGCAGCCAAGGACGGGGGGGTGCCTACAATGAGCAGTTCTTC. Its translation: CASSQGRGGAYNEQFF.

This rearrangement joins TRBV13 to TRBJ2-1; TRBD1 matches 7 bases. The CDR3 loop spans 14 amino acids. With V trimmed by 3 bases and J by 5 bases, 4 bases remained unmatched. The germline V gene encodes CDR1 PRHDT and CDR2 FYEKMQ (reference sequence). In nucleotides, the CDR3 is TGTGCCAGCAGCTTGACACAGGGGAACAATGAGCAGTTCTTC. Its translation: CASSLTQGNNEQFF.

This CDR3 is CASRGPGGLSYNEQFF. CDR3 in DNA: TGTGCCAGCAGAGGGCCAGGGGGCCTCTCCTACAATGAGCAGTTCTTC. The chain carries TRBV2 and TRBJ2-1; 8 bases map to TRBD1. The germline gives CDR1 SNHLY, CDR2 FYNNEI. The CDR3 runs to 16 residues. The J segment lost 0 bases and the V segment lost 6 bases, leaving 7 bases of the junction unmatched.

The V call is TRBV20-1, the J call TRBJ1-4, with 7 bases identical to TRBD1. The germline CDR1 and CDR2 sequences are DFQATT and SNEGSKA (reference sequence). This CDR3 comprises 15 residues. The V and J ends lost 6 bases and 8 bases, in that order; junction bases with no gene match: 15. The CDR3 nucleotides are TGCAGTGCGGGGACAGCTGCACGTACTGCCGAAAAACTGTTTTTT. It translates to CSAGTAARTAEKLFF.

This chain links TRBV20-1 with TRBJ1-5; 8 bases are shared with TRBD1. The CDR3 has 13 residues. J gave up 5 bases and V 5 bases, and 5 bases lay outside the gene matches. Per germline, CDR1 DFQATT and CDR2 SNEGSKA (reference sequence). The CDR3 loop reads CSAGQGQYQPQHF. The CDR3 nucleotides are TGCAGTGCTGGACAGGGTCAATATCAGCCCCAGCATTTT.

On this clonotype: The junction and the germline gene differ at one end; a read error may be behind it. V is TRBV2 and J is TRBJ2-5; possibly TRBD2 for D (6 bases). Germline V gene data show CDR1 as SNHLY and CDR2 as FYNNEI. This CDR3 region has 14 residues. The CDR3: CASNYGGGEEAQYF. For the CDR3, the DNA is TGTGCCAGCAATTACGGGGGAGGTGAAGAGGCCCAGTACTTC.

The V call is TRBV20-1, the J call TRBJ2-7; 7 positions match TRBD2. Germline V CDR1 and CDR2: DFQATT, SNEGSKA (reference sequence). The CDR3 spans 15 residues. The junction had 8 bases not matched to a gene; V was cut back by 0 bases and J by 3 bases. In DNA form, the CDR3 reads TGCAGTGCTAGAGATCGGAGCGGGGAGTTCTACGAGCAGTACTTC. As protein: CSARDRSGEFYEQYF.

This chain connects TRBV29-1 to TRBJ2-5; perhaps TRBD2 as D (6 bases). CDR1 and CDR2 from the germline V gene are SQVTM and ANQGSEA. With 7 bases removed from V and 4 bases from J, the gap between germline ends came to 16 bases. This CDR3 has 13 residues. CDR3 DNA: TGCAGCGCCGCACCGGGGGTACGAGAGACCCAGTACTTC. Its protein is CSAAPGVRETQYF.

This clonotype was seen only a few times. The rearrangement joins TRBV11-3 to TRBJ2-4; 8 bases fit TRBD1. V was pared by 5 bases and J by 3 bases, with 3 bases of the junction left unmatched. CDR1 SGHNT and CDR2 YENEEA come from the germline V gene. The CDR3 is 14 residues long. This CDR3 reads CASSQQGDKNIQYF. CDR3 DNA sequence: TGTGCCAGCAGCCAACAGGGGGACAAAAACATTCAGTACTTC.

This clonotype was picked up many times. J is TRBJ2-5 and V is TRBV20-1; D remains ambiguous. Germline V CDR1 and CDR2: DFQATT, SNEGSKA (reference sequence). This CDR3 contains 12 residues. With 2 bases removed from V and 4 bases from J, the gap between germline ends came to 8 bases. The CDR3 nucleotides read TGCAGTGCTAGACTCGTTAGAGAGACCCAGTACTTC. Its translation is CSARLVRETQYF.

V is TRBV20-1 and J is TRBJ1-6; 9 bases are shared with TRBD1. Trimming took 0 bases from V and 1 from J; bases not matched to a gene: 4. The CDR3 has 17 amino acids. Germline V gives CDR1 DFQATT, CDR2 SNEGSKA (reference sequence). The CDR3 region is CSARDTGQGSYNSPLHF. The CDR3, as DNA: TGCAGTGCTAGAGATACAGGACAGGGGTCCTATAATTCACCCCTCCACTTT.

This clonotype was seen only a few times. The chain uses TRBV20-1 and TRBJ2-5, with D tentatively TRBD2 (6 bases). Trimming took 2 bases from V and 5 from J, leaving 12 bases between them. The CDR3 is 13 amino acids. Germline V CDR1 and CDR2: DFQATT, SNEGSKA (reference sequence). CDR3 loop: CSARKGGQETQYF. The CDR3 region has the DNA TGCAGTGCTAGAAAGGGAGGTCAGGAGACCCAGTACTTC.

The chain employs TRBV10-3 and TRBJ2-1, with 8 positions matching TRBD1. The germline V gene has CDR1 ENHRY and CDR2 SYGVKD. CDR3 length: 12 residues. CDR3 loop: CTTQQGEETQFF. The CDR3 DNA follows: TGTACCACCCAACAGGGGGAGGAGACCCAGTTCTTC.

The V and J genes are TRBV4-2 and TRBJ1-1, with D unresolved. There are 13 residues in the CDR3. Per the germline V gene, CDR1 is LGHNA and CDR2 is YNFKEQ. V lost 0 bases, J lost 6 bases, and 8 bases lay in between. Written as DNA, the CDR3 is TGTGCCAGCAGCCAAGATCATATCGCTGAAGCTTTCTTT. Residues: CASSQDHIAEAFF.

The chain employs TRBV9 and TRBJ2-3; 11 positions agree with TRBD2. Germline V gives CDR1 SGDLS, CDR2 YYNGEE. There are 17 residues in the CDR3. V was clipped by 4 bases and J by 5 bases; unmatched bases: 12. CDR3 sequence reads: CASSSNPGLAAQDTQYF. CDR3 in DNA: TGTGCCAGCAGCTCGAATCCGGGACTAGCGGCTCAAGATACGCAGTATTTT.

V gene TRBV6-6 combines with J gene TRBJ1-5, with 9 bases matching TRBD1. The CDR3 consists of 16 residues. V shed 0 bases, J shed 7 bases, and the junction held 7 bases outside the gene matches. Germline V gene lookup returns CDR1 MNHNY and CDR2 SVGAGI (reference sequence). The CDR3, as DNA: TGTGCCAGCAGTTACTCGCGGGACAGGGTAGGACAGCCCCAGCATTTT. It yields the protein CASSYSRDRVGQPQHF.

This clonotype was observed once. The chain links TRBV6-2 or TRBV6-3 to TRBJ2-5; tentative D call: TRBD2 (6 bases). This CDR3 spans 12 amino acids. Germline V CDR1 and CDR2: MNHEY, SVGEGT. The V and J ends lost 7 bases and 11 bases respectively, with 17 bases between them. CDR3: CASTSRRGSQYF. The CDR3 region has the DNA TGTGCCAGCACCTCAAGGAGGGGTTCACAGTACTTC.